Each of the 22 T cell receptor beta chains below was sequenced from the same sample in a study of immune evolution from preneoplasia to lung adenocarcinoma. The repertoire was sequenced with immunoSEQ multiplex PCR; TCRdb's copy has only in-frame clones and lacks some. The sample contains 14,000 or so clones, 80% of which appear only once. Sample: FFPE minimally invasive lung adenocarcinoma tissue. Receptors were obtained from a person aged 70 to 80 with lung adenocarcinoma.

This chain connects TRBV6-1 to TRBJ1-1; unclear D gene. V was trimmed by 7 bases and J by 5 bases, leaving 17 bases between them. The CDR3 sequence is 14 residues long. CDR1 and CDR2 from the germline V gene are MNHNS and SASEGT. This CDR3 reads CASTQDPLGTEAFF. The CDR3 region has the DNA TGTGCCAGCACCCAGGACCCCTTGGGGACTGAAGCTTTCTTT.

The chain combines TRBV9 with TRBJ1-1; D is possibly TRBD1 (6 bases). The CDR3 runs 13 residues. Trimming took off 2 bases at V and 13 bases at J, with 18 bases between the two ends. CDR1 is SGDLS and CDR2 is YYNGEE in the germline V gene. CDR3 DNA: TGTGCCAGCAGCGTCGCTAGGGGGGAGCAGGGTTTCTTT. This codes for CASSVARGEQGFF. The whole variable domain, remainder taken from reference TRBV9 and TRBJ1-1, is DSGVTQTPKHLITATGQRVTLRCSPRSGDLSVYWYQQSLDQGLQFLIQYYNGEERAKGNILERFSAQQFPDLHSELNLSSLELGDSALYFCASSVARGEQGFFGQGTRLTVV.

The chain has TRBV10-2 and TRBJ1-1; the D is unclear. CDR1 is WSHSY and CDR2 is SAAADI in the germline V gene. Trimming removed 4 bases at V and 1 base at J, with 13 bases between. The CDR3 contains 15 residues. The CDR3, as DNA: TGCGCCAGCAGTGCATGGGCGAGTAGGAACACTGAAGCTTTCTTT. The encoded protein is CASSAWASRNTEAFF.

The chain links TRBV19 to TRBJ2-3; unclear D gene. CDR3 size: 13 residues. Looked up from germline, CDR1 is LNHDA and CDR2 is SQIVND (reference sequence). The V and J ends lost 5 bases and 6 bases respectively, with 12 bases between them. CDR3 coding DNA: TGTGCCAGTAGTGCGTCCGCCACCGATACGCAGTATTTT. Its translation is CASSASATDTQYF.

The J gene is TRBJ1-1, the V gene TRBV5-1; possible D gene TRBD1, 5 bases. Germline assignment: CDR1 SGHRS and CDR2 YFSETQ. This CDR3 is built from 12 residues. V lost 2 bases and J lost 5, with 7 bases in between. Here the CDR3 DNA reads TGCGCCAGCAGCTTCGAGGGGACTGAAGCTTTCTTT. Protein product: CASSFEGTEAFF.

This chain uses TRBV28 with TRBJ1-5; D possibly corresponds to TRBD1 (5 bases). The germline CDR1 and CDR2 sequences are MDHEN and SYDVKM. V lost 10 bases and J 9 bases, leaving 19 bases between the germline ends. The CDR3 extends over 13 amino acids. CDR3 coding DNA: TGTGCCACATTTCAGGGACTTGGAGGGCCCCAGCATTTT. Translation gives CATFQGLGGPQHF.

The table lists this clone with a few counts. The chain couples TRBV6-1 to TRBJ1-5, with D possibly matching TRBD1 (5 bases). Germline-derived CDR1 and CDR2 are MNHNS and SASEGT. The CDR3 extends over 15 amino acids. Trimming took off 3 bases at V and 6 bases at J, with 15 bases between the two ends. The CDR3 region is CASSEGIDSPQPQHF. The CDR3 DNA is TGTGCCAGCAGTGAGGGAATTGACAGTCCTCAGCCCCAGCATTTT.

The CDR3 reads CASSLNPVNTEAFF. DNA for the CDR3: TGCGCCAGCAGCTTGAATCCGGTTAACACTGAAGCTTTCTTT. The genes are TRBV5-1 and TRBJ1-1; D unresolved. This CDR3 contains 14 residues. Germline CDR1 reads SGHRS; CDR2 reads YFSETQ. Trimming shortened V by 1 base and J by 2 bases, and 9 bases separated the two germline ends.

V gene TRBV6-1 combines with J gene TRBJ1-1, with D perhaps matching TRBD1 (6 bases). Looked up from germline, CDR1 is MNHNS and CDR2 is SASEGT. The CDR3 is 14 residues long. Trimming took off 3 bases at V and 4 bases at J, with 12 bases between the two ends. This CDR3 is CASSDQGPVTEAFF. The CDR3 coding sequence is TGTGCCAGCAGTGATCAGGGGCCCGTCACTGAAGCTTTCTTT.

This sequence joins TRBV28 and TRBJ2-2, with D tentatively TRBD2 (5 bases). Germline CDR1 and CDR2: MDHEN and SYDVKM. Trimming removed 3 bases from V and 4 bases from J, with 12 bases in between. The CDR3 spans 15 residues. DNA of the CDR3: TGTGCCAGCAGTTTGCCGGTTGCGGGCACCGGGGAGCTGTTTTTT. The encoded protein is CASSLPVAGTGELFF.

V and J are TRBV30 and TRBJ2-2; D is unclear. Per germline, CDR1 GTSNPN and CDR2 SVGIG (reference sequence). There are 13 residues in the CDR3. V lost 7 bases to trimming and J lost 1 base, with 10 bases between them. CDR3 in amino acids: CAFDPQNTGELFF. As DNA, the CDR3 is TGTGCCTTCGACCCCCAGAACACCGGGGAGCTGTTTTTT.

The chain carries TRBV5-6 and TRBJ2-7; 9 bases align to TRBD1. CDR1 is SGHDT, CDR2 YYEEEE, per germline. This CDR3 is built from 15 residues. J lost 3 bases, V lost 0 bases, and 4 bases had no gene match. Here the CDR3 DNA reads TGTGCCAGCAGCTTGGAGCGACAGGGGGTCTACGAGCAGTACTTC. This gives the protein CASSLERQGVYEQYF.

The V and J genes are TRBV6-1 and TRBJ2-5, with 9 bases that match TRBD1. Germline V gives CDR1 MNHNS, CDR2 SASEGT. The CDR3 length is 15 residues. The ends lost 4 bases at V and 5 bases at J; junction bases unmatched: 8. The CDR3 nucleotides read TGTGCCAGCAGTGGCGGACAGGGGCAGGGGGAGACCCAGTACTTC. Encoded protein: CASSGGQGQGETQYF.

This clone has a single count. The genes are TRBV6-1 and TRBJ1-5, with 7 bases identical to TRBD1. V dropped 4 bases and J dropped 7; count of bases not matched to a gene: 10. Per germline, CDR1 MNHNS and CDR2 SASEGT. This CDR3 spans 15 amino acids. The DNA of the CDR3 is TGTGCCAGCAGTGTTCTAACAGGGGTTCTACAGCCCCAGCATTTT. Its translation: CASSVLTGVLQPQHF.

This clone was recorded a few times. The gene calls are TRBV7-9 and TRBJ1-1; D gene ambiguous. With 0 bases removed from V and 0 bases from J, the gap between germline ends came to 2 bases. The CDR3 loop spans 13 amino acids. Germline loops: CDR1 SEHNR, CDR2 FQNEAQ (reference sequence). The CDR3 sequence: CASSLALNTEAFF. CDR3 nucleotides: TGTGCCAGCAGCTTAGCGTTGAACACTGAAGCTTTCTTT.

This rearrangement joins TRBV28 to TRBJ2-2, with D perhaps TRBD1 (6 bases). The CDR3 length is 14 residues. The germline gives CDR1 MDHEN, CDR2 SYDVKM. Between the trimmed V and J ends, which lost 10 bases and 1 base, there was a span of 13 bases. CDR3 sequence reads: CATNHRVNTGELFF. Written as DNA, the CDR3 is TGTGCCACCAACCACAGGGTGAACACCGGGGAGCTGTTTTTT.

CDR3 amino acids: CATSSIHENTEAFF. DNA for the CDR3: TGTGCCACCAGCAGTATTCATGAGAACACTGAAGCTTTCTTT. The genes are TRBV15 and TRBJ1-1; D is undetermined. V was cut by 3 bases and J by 1 base, with 9 bases left in between. The germline gives CDR1 LNHNV, CDR2 YYDKDF (reference sequence). The CDR3 is 14 residues long.

This clone is classed as medium-sized. This chain uses TRBV11-1 with TRBJ2-3; 8 nucleotides line up with TRBD1. Germline V gives CDR1 SGHAT, CDR2 FQDESV (reference sequence). V shed 5 bases, J shed 2 bases, and the junction held 9 bases outside the gene matches. The CDR3 has 16 amino acids. CDR3 in DNA: TGTGCCAGCAGCCCCCGGGACAGGACCTCCACAGATACGCAGTATTTT. It is translated as CASSPRDRTSTDTQYF.

This clone has only one observation. V usage is TRBV19 and J usage is TRBJ1-1; 9 bases are shared with TRBD1. The germline V gene has CDR1 LNHDA and CDR2 SQIVND (reference sequence). V lost 4 bases and J lost 7; bases outside the gene matches: 7. The CDR3 loop spans 14 amino acids. This CDR3 reads CASSRQGESIEAFF. The CDR3 DNA is TGTGCCAGTAGTAGACAGGGGGAGTCAATTGAAGCTTTCTTT. Filled out from reference TRBV19 and TRBJ1-1, the complete variable domain reads DGGITQSPKYLFRKEGQNVTLSCEQNLNHDAMYWYRQDPGQGLRLIYYSQIVNDFQKGDIAEGYSVSREKKESFPLTVTSAQKNPTAFYLCASSRQGESIEAFFGQGTRLTVV.

In its sample, this clone was seen a few times. This sequence joins TRBV6-6 and TRBJ1-2; possible D gene TRBD1, 5 bases. V lost 2 bases to trimming and J lost 0 bases, with 10 bases between them. Germline-derived CDR1 and CDR2 are MNHNY and SVGAGI (reference sequence). CDR3 length: 15 amino acids. In nucleotides, the CDR3 is TGTGCCAGCAGTTACAGAGGGGTAGCTAACTATGGCTACACCTTC. It translates to CASSYRGVANYGYTF.

The chain has TRBV27 and TRBJ2-1, with TRBD2 matching over 12 bases. Germline V CDR1 and CDR2: MNHEY, SMNVEV (reference sequence). This CDR3 contains 16 residues. The trim removed 7 bases at V and 0 bases at J, leaving 4 bases unmatched. CDR3 loop: CASIPTSGSSYNEQFF. The CDR3 DNA is TGTGCCAGCATCCCGACTAGCGGGAGCTCCTACAATGAGCAGTTCTTC.

This chain joins TRBV7-6 and TRBJ1-2, with TRBD1 as a possible D gene (5 bases). Trimming took off 4 bases at V and 7 bases at J, with 13 bases between the two ends. Germline V gives CDR1 SGHVS, CDR2 FNYEAQ. This CDR3 region has 13 residues. DNA of the CDR3: TGTGCCAGCAGCTCGGTGGGCGGGGGTGGCTACACCTTC. Protein: CASSSVGGGGYTF.